A selection of T cell receptor beta chains follows, all from one sample in a study of blood T cells in healthy people across ages. Each CDR3 protein gets one entry after TCRdb re-called the 5' RACE reads with MiXCR. The table lists 540,000 or so distinct CDR3 sequences, approximately 30% of them singletons. Specimen: blood. All receptors come from a woman aged 70-85 years in good health. CDR3s include the opening cysteine and the closing phenylalanine or tryptophan. Fields, in order: J gene, V gene, clone size, CDR3 length, D gene, CDR3 protein, CDR3 DNA. The D gene is left open where the match is weak. Size values are once, few and many counts, or a class for expanded clones, and some rows have none.

J: TRBJ2-5
V: TRBV4-1
size: -
length: 14
D: -
CDR3: CASSRTHGQETQYF
DNA: TGCGCCAGTTCTCGGACTCACGGTCAAGAGACCCAGTACTTC

J: TRBJ2-1
V: TRBV6-1
size: -
length: 13
D: TRBD2
CDR3: CASREVSGEKQFF
DNA: TGTGCCAGCAGGGAGGTTAGCGGGGAGAAGCAGTTCTTC

J: TRBJ2-3
V: TRBV4-1
size: -
length: 14
D: TRBD2
CDR3: CASSQGTSSWGQYF
DNA: TGCGCCAGCAGCCAAGGGACTAGCTCATGGGGGCAGTATTTT

J: TRBJ1-2
V: TRBV5-1
size: -
length: 16
D: -
CDR3: CASSPVVTQGGDGYTF
DNA: TGCGCCAGCAGCCCCGTAGTGACCCAGGGCGGAGATGGCTACACCTTC

J: TRBJ2-5
V: TRBV6-2/TRBV6-3
size: -
length: 10
D: -
CDR3: CASGVETQYF
DNA: TGTGCCAGCGGGGTGGAGACCCAGTACTTC

J: TRBJ2-1
V: TRBV6-2/TRBV6-3
size: -
length: 16
D: -
CDR3: CASRGGGASSYNEQFF
DNA: TGTGCCAGCAGGGGGGGGGGCGCATCCTCCTACAATGAGCAGTTCTTC

J: TRBJ1-1
V: TRBV4-1
size: -
length: 15
D: -
CDR3: CASSLNSGVNTEAFF
DNA: TGCGCCAGCAGCCTCAACTCCGGGGTGAACACTGAAGCTTTCTTT

J: TRBJ2-5
V: TRBV9
size: -
length: 16
D: -
CDR3: CASSVSRGSHQETQYF
DNA: TGTGCCAGCAGCGTATCAAGGGGGAGCCACCAAGAGACCCAGTACTTC

J: TRBJ1-1
V: TRBV12-3/TRBV12-4
size: few
length: 14
D: -
CDR3: CASSPGRWNTEAFF
DNA: TGTGCCAGCAGCCCAGGACGGTGGAACACTGAAGCTTTCTTT

J: TRBJ2-2
V: TRBV7-2
size: -
length: 15
D: TRBD1
CDR3: CASSRDRGYTGELFF
DNA: TGTGCCAGCAGCCGGGACAGGGGGTACACCGGGGAGCTGTTTTTT

J: TRBJ2-5
V: TRBV6-1
size: few
length: 17
D: TRBD2
CDR3: CASSEAAGTSFPETQYF
DNA: TGTGCCAGCAGTGAAGCCGCCGGGACTAGCTTCCCGGAGACCCAGTACTTC

J: TRBJ1-5
V: TRBV20-1
size: -
length: 14
D: -
CDR3: CSARWGASNQPQHF
DNA: TGCAGTGCTAGATGGGGGGCTAGCAATCAGCCCCAGCATTTT

J: TRBJ2-1
V: TRBV20-1
size: few
length: 10
D: -
CDR3: CSALINEQFF
DNA: TGCAGTGCGCTGATCAATGAGCAGTTCTTC

J: TRBJ2-3
V: TRBV5-1
size: -
length: 14
D: -
CDR3: CASSLTSRADTQYF
DNA: TGCGCCAGCAGCTTGACTAGCCGGGCAGATACGCAGTATTTT

J: TRBJ2-5
V: TRBV5-1
size: few
length: 15
D: TRBD1
CDR3: CASSITGTGGETQYF
DNA: TGCGCCAGCAGCATTACCGGGACAGGAGGGGAGACCCAGTACTTC

J: TRBJ1-5
V: TRBV12-3/TRBV12-4
size: few
length: 14
D: TRBD1
CDR3: CASSLEGADQPQHF
DNA: TGTGCCAGCAGTTTAGAGGGGGCCGATCAGCCCCAGCATTTT

J: TRBJ2-2
V: TRBV9
size: -
length: 15
D: -
CDR3: CASSVSGAATGELFF
DNA: TGTGCCAGCAGCGTATCGGGGGCGGCCACCGGGGAGCTGTTTTTT

J: TRBJ2-5
V: TRBV11-2
size: -
length: 14
D: TRBD1
CDR3: CASSLTGPGETQYF
DNA: TGTGCCAGCAGCCTGACAGGGCCCGGGGAGACCCAGTACTTC

J: TRBJ2-7
V: TRBV5-1
size: few
length: 14
D: -
CDR3: CASSNQPGPHEQYF
DNA: TGCGCCAGCAGCAATCAACCGGGACCCCACGAGCAGTACTTC

J: TRBJ2-3
V: TRBV5-4
size: -
length: 16
D: TRBD2
CDR3: CASSFPSGGNADTQYF
DNA: TGTGCCAGCAGCTTCCCTAGCGGGGGGAACGCAGATACGCAGTATTTT

J: TRBJ1-5
V: TRBV5-6
size: -
length: 15
D: -
CDR3: CASNFQGTFNQPQHF
DNA: TGTGCCAGCAACTTCCAGGGGACTTTCAATCAGCCCCAGCATTTT

J: TRBJ2-4
V: TRBV20-1
size: few
length: 15
D: -
CDR3: CSAKAGGSGKNIQYF
DNA: TGCAGTGCCAAGGCAGGTGGTAGCGGAAAAAACATTCAGTACTTC

J: TRBJ2-5
V: TRBV5-1
size: -
length: 18
D: TRBD2
CDR3: CASSLAASGGPAQETQYF
DNA: TGCGCCAGCAGCTTGGCGGCTAGCGGGGGCCCTGCTCAAGAGACCCAGTACTTC

J: TRBJ2-7
V: TRBV10-3
size: -
length: 12
D: -
CDR3: CAISEPAGQQYF
DNA: TGTGCCATCAGTGAACCGGCAGGGCAGCAGTACTTC

J: TRBJ1-4
V: TRBV5-1
size: -
length: 16
D: -
CDR3: CASSLVPAPTNEKLFF
DNA: TGCGCCAGCAGCTTGGTCCCCGCCCCCACGAATGAAAAACTGTTTTTT

J: TRBJ2-5
V: TRBV20-1
size: -
length: 14
D: -
CDR3: CSARGGGAEETQYF
DNA: TGCAGTGCTAGGGGCGGGGGCGCTGAAGAGACCCAGTACTTC

J: TRBJ1-3
V: TRBV6-5
size: -
length: 17
D: TRBD1
CDR3: CASSYSRRQGSGNIIYF
DNA: TGTGCCAGCAGTTACAGTAGGCGACAGGGGTCTGGAAACATCATATATTTT

J: TRBJ1-2
V: TRBV29-1
size: few
length: 13
D: -
CDR3: CSQQKGRSYGYTF
DNA: TGCAGCCAGCAAAAAGGGCGCTCCTATGGCTACACCTTC

J: TRBJ1-2
V: TRBV10-3
size: -
length: 12
D: -
CDR3: CAITRDFYGYTF
DNA: TGTGCCATCACCAGGGATTTCTATGGCTACACCTTC

J: TRBJ2-1
V: TRBV7-8
size: few
length: 15
D: -
CDR3: CASILWGGSYNEQFF
DNA: TGTGCCAGCATCCTATGGGGAGGCTCCTACAATGAGCAGTTCTTC

J: TRBJ2-7
V: TRBV7-3
size: once
length: 16
D: -
CDR3: CTSSSRWGQVSYEQYF
DNA: TGTACCAGCAGCTCAAGATGGGGGCAGGTCTCCTACGAGCAGTACTTC

J: TRBJ2-3
V: TRBV20-1
size: -
length: 14
D: TRBD2
CDR3: CSAFSGLGTDTQYF
DNA: TGCAGTGCCTTCTCGGGACTAGGCACAGATACGCAGTATTTT

J: TRBJ2-7
V: TRBV5-4
size: few
length: 15
D: -
CDR3: CASSLWGLSSYEQYF
DNA: TGTGCCAGCAGCTTGTGGGGGCTGAGCTCCTACGAGCAGTACTTC

J: TRBJ2-3
V: TRBV5-1
size: once
length: 13
D: -
CDR3: CVSSQDRTDTQYF
DNA: TGCGTCAGCAGCCAGGATCGGACAGATACGCAGTATTTT

J: TRBJ2-1
V: TRBV7-2
size: -
length: 17
D: -
CDR3: CASSLALGGKLWNEQFF
DNA: TGTGCCAGCAGCTTAGCGCTGGGCGGGAAGTTGTGGAATGAACAGTTCTTC

J: TRBJ2-5
V: TRBV29-1
size: few
length: 13
D: TRBD2
CDR3: CSAPIGGGETQYF
DNA: TGCAGCGCGCCAATCGGGGGGGGAGAGACCCAGTACTTC

J: TRBJ1-2
V: TRBV6-1
size: few
length: 13
D: -
CDR3: CASSELRGAGYTF
DNA: TGTGCCAGCAGTGAACTAAGGGGGGCTGGCTACACCTTC

J: TRBJ2-3
V: TRBV5-5
size: -
length: 20
D: TRBD1
CDR3: CASSFDRGTGDFLDLDTQYF
DNA: TGTGCCAGCAGTTTTGATCGGGGGACAGGTGACTTTTTGGATTTAGATACGCAGTATTTT

J: TRBJ2-1
V: TRBV5-1
size: -
length: 17
D: TRBD2
CDR3: CASSLRRLAGDSNEQFF
DNA: TGCGCCAGCAGCCTCCGGAGACTAGCGGGAGACTCCAATGAGCAGTTCTTC

J: TRBJ2-5
V: TRBV6-5
size: few
length: 14
D: -
CDR3: CANSPRLASETQYF
DNA: TGTGCCAACAGTCCCCGTTTGGCTTCAGAGACCCAGTACTTC